These 26 T cell receptor beta chains came from one sample sequenced in a study of blood T cell repertoires in COVID-19. Produced via immunoSEQ multiplex PCR; TCRdb's table is partial and in-frame only. The sample has some 110,000 clones, roughly nine tenths seen once. The specimen was peripheral blood. The receptors originated from a man between 65 and 85 years old who had recovered from COVID-19.

The CDR3 here is CASSYGDKPRNEQFF. The CDR3 bases are TGTGCCAGCAGTTACGGGGACAAACCTAGGAATGAGCAGTTCTTC. V usage is TRBV6-6 and J usage is TRBJ2-1; possible D gene TRBD1, 6 bases. V lost 2 bases and J lost 7, with 15 bases in between. Per germline, CDR1 MNHNY and CDR2 SVGAGI (reference sequence). CDR3 length: 15 residues.

The genes are TRBV28 and TRBJ1-4; 7 nucleotides align to TRBD1. CDR3 length: 17 amino acids. The V gene's germline CDR1 is MDHEN and CDR2 SYDVKM. J lost 0 bases, V lost 3 bases, and 7 bases had no gene match. CDR3 nucleotide sequence: TGTGCCAGCAGTTTCCCGGGACAGTTCACAACTAATGAAAAACTGTTTTTT. It translates to CASSFPGQFTTNEKLFF.

Written as DNA, the CDR3 is TGCGCCAGCAGCTTGGTCCCGGGAGGGACTGAAGCTTTCTTT. Translation gives CASSLVPGGTEAFF. This chain links TRBV5-1 with TRBJ1-1; D uncertain. V shed 0 bases and J shed 5 bases, with 11 bases lying between them. Germline values: CDR1 SGHRS, CDR2 YFSETQ. The CDR3 length is 14 residues.

This clone has more than one count but fewer than ten. This chain connects TRBV30 to TRBJ1-6; D is perhaps TRBD1 (5 bases). Trimming stripped 3 bases from V and 7 bases from J, with 13 bases between. Germline CDR1 reads GTSNPN; CDR2 reads SVGIG (reference sequence). The CDR3 runs 14 residues. CDR3 bases: TGTGCCTGGAGCGCCGACCCAGGGAATTCACCCCTCCACTTT. This sequence encodes CAWSADPGNSPLHF.

This sequence joins TRBV3-1 (or the pseudogene TRBV3-2) and TRBJ1-1, with TRBD1 identical over 9 bases. The CDR3 spans 16 residues. V shed 1 base and J 3 bases; nucleotides not matched to a gene: 6. Germline assignment: CDR1 LGHDT and CDR2 YNNKEL (reference sequence). The CDR3 is CASSQGQGVWDTEAFF. The CDR3 bases are TGTGCCAGCAGCCAAGGACAGGGGGTATGGGACACTGAAGCTTTCTTT.

This clone was detected once. The J gene is TRBJ1-2, the V gene TRBV7-2, with D maybe TRBD1 (5 bases). Deletions cut 0 bases from V and 6 bases from J, with 14 bases between. Per the germline V gene, CDR1 is SGHTA and CDR2 is FQGNSA. The CDR3 spans 15 residues. The CDR3 loop reads CASSLARDRPDGYTF. The CDR3 coding sequence is TGTGCCAGCAGCTTAGCTCGAGACAGACCTGATGGCTACACCTTC.

This chain links TRBV5-5 with TRBJ1-5; a possible D gene is TRBD1 (5 bases). Germline V gene lookup returns CDR1 SGHKS and CDR2 YYEKEE (reference sequence). The CDR3 covers 15 residues. Trimming shortened V by 1 base and J by 5 bases, and 13 bases separated the two germline ends. Here the CDR3 DNA reads TGTGCCAGCAGCTTGCTGGGGGGTTTGGATCAGCCCCAGCATTTT. It encodes CASSLLGGLDQPQHF.

The chain joins TRBV29-1 to TRBJ2-2; 9 bases are a match to TRBD1. The CDR3 extends over 13 amino acids. Germline values: CDR1 SQVTM, CDR2 ANQGSEA. The trim removed 7 bases at V and 1 base at J, leaving 1 base unmatched. The CDR3 here is CSGGQGNTGELFF. DNA for the CDR3: TGCAGCGGGGGACAGGGGAACACCGGGGAGCTGTTTTTT.

CDR3 sequence reads: CASSSTGGWTKRLAFF. The CDR3, as DNA: TGTGCCAGCAGCTCGACAGGGGGCTGGACAAAAAGGCTAGCTTTCTTT. This sequence joins TRBV28 and TRBJ1-1; TRBD1 matches 10 bases. The junction had 17 bases not matched to a gene; V was cut back by 6 bases and J by 10 bases. CDR1 is MDHEN, CDR2 SYDVKM, per germline. CDR3 length: 16 amino acids.

The genes are TRBV5-1 and TRBJ2-3, with 7 bases aligning to TRBD2. V was pared by 2 bases and J by 4 bases, with 10 bases of the junction left unmatched. Germline values: CDR1 SGHRS, CDR2 YFSETQ. There are 16 residues in the CDR3. The CDR3 coding sequence is TGCGCCAGCAGCTTTTTTGGCGGGAGTCGTTCAGATACGCAGTATTTT. Protein sequence: CASSFFGGSRSDTQYF. Based on the CDR3 plus reference TRBV5-1 and TRBJ2-3, the full variable domain is KAGVTQTPRYLIKTRGQQVTLSCSPISGHRSVSWYQQTPGQGLQFLFEYFSETQRNKGNFPGRFSGRQFSNSRSEMNVSTLELGDSALYLCASSFFGGSRSDTQYFGPGTRLTVL.

The chain employs TRBV27 and TRBJ2-7, with D maybe TRBD1 (5 bases). This CDR3 contains 17 residues. Trimming removed 0 bases at V and 2 bases at J, with 17 bases between. In germline, CDR1 is MNHEY, CDR2 SMNVEV (reference sequence). Here the CDR3 reads CASSLSTVSGFPYEQYF. The DNA of the CDR3 is TGTGCCAGCAGTTTATCGACGGTATCAGGGTTTCCCTACGAGCAGTACTTC.

This chain's CDR3 is CASSSTLAGGLPTGELFF. CDR3 DNA: TGTGCCAGCAGCTCCACCCTCGCGGGGGGGCTGCCCACCGGGGAGCTGTTTTTT. The chain is built from TRBV7-8 and TRBJ2-2, with TRBD2 identical over 9 bases. Germline-derived CDR1 and CDR2 are SGHVS and FQNEAQ. J lost 4 bases, V lost 4 bases, and 13 bases had no gene match. This CDR3 is built from 18 residues.

This clone was counted once. The rearrangement joins TRBV5-5 to TRBJ1-3, with no clear D. Germline V lookup: CDR1 SGHKS, CDR2 YYEKEE (reference sequence). This CDR3 comprises 18 residues. V dropped 0 bases and J dropped 0 bases, with 16 bases sitting between them. This CDR3 reads CASSLERVTALSGNTIYF. The CDR3 nucleotides read TGTGCCAGCAGCTTGGAGCGGGTAACTGCCCTCTCTGGAAACACCATATATTTT.

J is TRBJ2-3 and V is TRBV13; D is ambiguous. Germline V lookup: CDR1 PRHDT, CDR2 FYEKMQ (reference sequence). The CDR3 is 14 residues long. Trimming removed 3 bases at V and 2 bases at J, with 9 bases between. The chain's CDR3 is CASSFSGSTDTQYF. CDR3 DNA: TGTGCCAGCAGCTTTTCCGGGTCCACAGATACGCAGTATTTT.

This sequence joins TRBV7-2 and TRBJ2-7; 7 bases are a match to TRBD2. CDR1 is SGHTA and CDR2 is FQGNSA in the germline V gene. Trimming cost V 1 base and J 4 bases; bases outside gene matches: 7. CDR3 length: 15 residues. CDR3 nucleotides: TGTGCCAGCAGCTTAGGACTAGCAATGTCTTACGAGCAGTACTTC. This gives the protein CASSLGLAMSYEQYF.

The chain recombines TRBV3-1 (or the pseudogene TRBV3-2) with TRBJ2-7; TRBD2 aligns across 8 bases. V shed 5 bases, J shed 6 bases, and the junction held 3 bases outside the gene matches. The germline V gene has CDR1 LGHDT and CDR2 YNNKEL (reference sequence). The CDR3 covers 12 residues. CDR3 amino acids: CASSFRGGEQYF. In DNA form, the CDR3 reads TGTGCCAGCAGCTTCCGGGGGGGCGAGCAGTACTTC.

This chain connects TRBV11-2 to TRBJ2-7, with no clear D. The V end was cut by 5 bases, the J end by 3 bases, with 5 bases between. The germline CDR1 and CDR2 sequences are SGHAT and FQNNGV. The CDR3 covers 11 residues. For the CDR3, the DNA is TGTGCCAGCAGCCCGTACTACGAGCAGTACTTC. This translates into CASSPYYEQYF.

In DNA form, the CDR3 reads TGTGCCAGCAAACCACAGGGGGCCGATGGAAACACCATATATTTT. Translating gives CASKPQGADGNTIYF. The rearrangement links TRBV6-6 to TRBJ1-3, with 9 bases fitting TRBD1. CDR3 length: 15 residues. The ends lost 7 bases at V and 3 bases at J; junction bases unmatched: 7. Germline loops: CDR1 MNHNY, CDR2 SVGAGI (reference sequence).

This clone was found once. The chain uses TRBV6-2 or TRBV6-3 and TRBJ2-7, with 10 bases matching TRBD2. There are 15 residues in the CDR3. Trimming cost V 2 bases and J 7 bases; bases outside gene matches: 8. In germline, CDR1 is MNHEY, CDR2 SVGEGT. DNA of the CDR3: TGTGCCAGCAGTTACGATGGGACTAGCGTGAGGGAGCAGTACTTC. It specifies CASSYDGTSVREQYF.

This rearrangement joins TRBV7-8 to TRBJ2-2; D is possibly TRBD2 (6 bases). Trimming removed 5 bases at V and 4 bases at J, with 11 bases between. This CDR3 region has 14 residues. Germline V gene data show CDR1 as SGHVS and CDR2 as FQNEAQ. Here the CDR3 reads CASSSREATGELFF. DNA of the CDR3: TGTGCCAGCAGCAGCAGGGAGGCCACCGGGGAGCTGTTTTTT.

The genes are TRBV20-1 and TRBJ1-3; 9 nucleotides agree with TRBD1. In germline, CDR1 is DFQATT, CDR2 SNEGSKA (reference sequence). V shed 3 bases and J 3 bases; nucleotides not matched to a gene: 3. This CDR3 has 14 residues. The CDR3 spells CSASDRGNGNTIYF. The CDR3 bases are TGCAGTGCTAGTGACAGGGGGAATGGAAACACCATATATTTT.

This chain connects TRBV4-2 to TRBJ2-1, with 10 bases aligning to TRBD2. Germline loops: CDR1 LGHNA, CDR2 YNFKEQ. With 2 bases clipped from V and 0 bases from J, the junction kept 4 bases outside the gene matches. The CDR3 length is 17 residues. The chain's CDR3 is CASSQLSGRSSYNEQFF. The CDR3 DNA reads TGTGCCAGCAGCCAACTTAGCGGGAGGAGCTCCTACAATGAGCAGTTCTTC.

J is TRBJ2-1 and V is TRBV4-1; TRBD2 matches at 15 bases. The CDR3 extends over 14 amino acids. The junction had 7 bases not matched to a gene; V was cut back by 5 bases and J by 14 bases. Per the germline V gene, CDR1 is MGHRA and CDR2 is YSYEKL. The CDR3 sequence: CASSVGLAGGGKFF. The CDR3 DNA reads TGCGCCAGCAGCGTGGGACTAGCGGGAGGTGGCAAGTTCTTC.

The J gene is TRBJ1-5, the V gene TRBV5-5; TRBD1 agrees at 9 bases. J gave up 2 bases and V 1 base, and 10 bases lay outside the gene matches. Germline V gene sequence: CDR1 SGHKS, CDR2 YYEKEE (reference sequence). The CDR3 has 18 residues. The CDR3 spells CASSLRTGELLGNQPQHF. DNA of the CDR3: TGTGCCAGCAGCTTGAGGACAGGGGAGCTTTTAGGCAATCAGCCCCAGCATTTT.

The chain carries TRBV5-6 and TRBJ2-1; TRBD2 matches 13 bases. The CDR3 loop spans 16 amino acids. The germline gives CDR1 SGHDT, CDR2 YYEEEE. V dropped 4 bases and J dropped 8; count of bases not matched to a gene: 9. CDR3 DNA: TGTGCCAGCAGCGATGGACTAGCGGGAGCTCGGGATGAGCAGTTCTTC. It specifies CASSDGLAGARDEQFF.

The rearrangement uses TRBV6-5 and TRBJ2-5; 10 nucleotides line up with TRBD1. Germline assignment: CDR1 MNHEY and CDR2 SVGAGI. The CDR3 is made up of 15 amino acids. The ends lost 6 bases at V and 5 bases at J; junction bases unmatched: 9. DNA for the CDR3: TGTGCCAGCAGCCACCGACAGGGGGCAAGGGAGACCCAGTACTTC. The encoded protein is CASSHRQGARETQYF.